The source of this T cell receptor (beta chain) is a study of T-cell reconstitution after alpha-beta-depleted transplantation in children. Study results and limitations: It was reported that alpha-beta T cells came from several hundred expanded graft clones (about two months after transplant).

CDR3 size: 19 residues. From germline, CDR1 is LGHNA and CDR2 YNFKEQ. Trimming removed 6 bases from V and 0 bases from J; junction bases left unmatched: 19. Researchers prepared the TCRbeta library using unique molecular identifiers, the study reports. TCRdb reanalysed the PCR reads using MiXCR and keeps one entry per CDR3 protein. The table lists about 250,000 distinct CDR3 sequences, 20% to 30% of them singletons, with more than 4.5% in the top ten. This clonotype has a handful of counts. The antigen is undetermined. The sequences come from PBMCs, mostly from graft donor cells, collected 360 days after TCRalphabeta/CD19-depleted stem cell transplant. This TCR was recovered from a female patient between 2 and 15 years old who had a stem cell transplant for congenital amegakaryocytic thrombocytopenia, so the T cells may come from the graft donor. The chain couples TRBV4-2 to TRBJ1-1, with TRBD1 matching 7 bases. The chain's CDR3 is CASRAAMKGAQSLNTEAFF. Written as DNA, the CDR3 is TGTGCCAGCAGAGCGGCCATGAAGGGGGCGCAATCTCTGAACACTGAAGCTTTCTTT.